The 18 T cell receptor beta chains in this list originate from one sample, sequenced in a study of shared clonotypes between healthy human individuals (dated by TCRdb to 2020 to 2022). Libraries were prepared through the immunoSEQ multiplex PCR assay. Imported from immuneACCESS, the table was reduced by TCRdb to in-frame sequences with V and J called. These copies leave out some clones; in studies compared against another copy, an unresolved V gene accounts for under half, and the cause of the remainder is not known. This sample lists roughly 770,000 clones; approximately 96% were detected once. Clones ranked in the top ten supply less than 0.25% of the sample. For the CD8 naive samples, CD45RO-negative cells were positively selected for CCR7, yielding a CD45RA+CCR7+ population from which TemRA cells were excluded. The sequencing sample was made of naive CD8+ T cells sorted from blood. The cell subset or site label, read with the paper, signifies: CD45RA+CCR7+. These receptors were collected from a man aged 25-45 years in good health.

For this clone: At the DNA level, this CDR3 is encoded by other sequences in the same sample as well. The rearrangement joins TRBV9 to TRBJ2-2; TRBD1 aligns across 8 bases. CDR3 size: 16 residues. CDR1 and CDR2 (germline): SGDLS, YYNGEE. Trimming removed 4 bases from V and 0 bases from J; junction bases left unmatched: 5. CDR3 bases: TGTGCCAGCAGCCCCCGGGACAGGACGAACACCGGGGAGCTGTTTTTT. It translates to CASSPRDRTNTGELFF.

This chain links TRBV7-6 with TRBJ2-7; 12 nucleotides line up with TRBD2. The germline V gene encodes CDR1 SGHVS and CDR2 FNYEAQ. With V trimmed by 4 bases and J by 3 bases, 4 bases remained unmatched. The CDR3 covers 15 residues. The CDR3 DNA follows: TGTGCCAGCAGCTCCGGGACTAGCGGGTACTACGAGCAGTACTTC. It specifies CASSSGTSGYYEQYF.

The genes are TRBV6-1 and TRBJ2-1; D possibly corresponds to TRBD1 (5 bases). The CDR3 sequence is 15 residues long. Germline V gene lookup returns CDR1 MNHNS and CDR2 SASEGT. Trimming removed 2 bases at V and 4 bases at J, with 12 bases between. CDR3 DNA: TGTGCCAGCAGTGAAAGGCAGGGATTATACAATGAGCAGTTCTTC. Its protein is CASSERQGLYNEQFF.

This rearrangement joins TRBV5-1 to TRBJ2-3; D may be TRBD2 (6 bases). Trimming took off 2 bases at V and 2 bases at J, with 12 bases between the two ends. The CDR3 length is 15 residues. Looked up from germline, CDR1 is SGHRS and CDR2 is YFSETQ. For the CDR3, the DNA is TGCGCCAGCAGCTTCCGACTAGACTTCACAGATACGCAGTATTTT. It codes for CASSFRLDFTDTQYF.

The J gene is TRBJ1-2, the V gene TRBV7-9, with 8 bases fitting TRBD1. The CDR3 has 13 residues. Trimming took 6 bases from V and 4 from J; bases not matched to a gene: 4. The germline V gene has CDR1 SEHNR and CDR2 FQNEAQ (reference sequence). The CDR3 here is CASRGQDLYGYTF. CDR3 bases: TGTGCCAGCAGGGGACAGGACCTCTATGGCTACACCTTC. The complete variable domain, with remaining parts taken from reference TRBV7-9 and TRBJ1-2, reads DTGVSQNPRHKITKRGQNVTFRCDPISEHNRLYWYRQTLGQGPEFLTYFQNEAQLEKSRLLSDRFSAERPKGSFSTLEIQRTEQGDSAMYLCASRGQDLYGYTFGSGTRLTVV.

This chain links TRBV11-2 with TRBJ2-1; 7 bases align to TRBD1. The trim removed 1 base at V and 3 bases at J, leaving 15 bases unmatched. Germline lookup yields CDR1 SGHAT and CDR2 FQNNGV. This CDR3 region has 19 residues. The CDR3 loop is CASSLVARGGQAVYNEQFF. CDR3 sequence (DNA): TGTGCCAGCAGCTTAGTGGCTAGGGGCGGACAGGCGGTCTACAATGAGCAGTTCTTC.

The rearrangement joins TRBV5-6 to TRBJ2-3, with D uncertain. The length of the CDR3 is 12 residues. V was trimmed by 4 bases and J by 3 bases, leaving 6 bases between them. From germline, CDR1 is SGHDT and CDR2 YYEEEE. This CDR3 reads CASSALTDTQYF. DNA of the CDR3: TGTGCCAGCAGCGCACTAACAGATACGCAGTATTTT.

J is TRBJ1-5 and V is TRBV15; no clear D. The length of the CDR3 is 13 residues. Germline V gene lookup returns CDR1 LNHNV and CDR2 YYDKDF (reference sequence). V shed 1 base and J shed 7 bases, with 8 bases lying between them. The chain's CDR3 is CATSRVYGQPQHF. The CDR3 DNA reads as TGTGCCACCAGCAGAGTATATGGACAGCCCCAGCATTTT.

The gene calls are TRBV13 and TRBJ2-2; no clear D. Germline CDR1 is PRHDT and CDR2 is FYEKMQ (reference sequence). CDR3 length: 11 amino acids. V lost 4 bases and J 9 bases, leaving 6 bases between the germline ends. In nucleotides, the CDR3 is TGTGCCAGCAGCTCGGCCCGGGAGCTGTTTTTT. It yields the protein CASSSARELFF. Supplemented by reference TRBV13 and TRBJ2-2, the full variable domain reads AAGVIQSPRHLIKEKRETATLKCYPIPRHDTVYWYQQGPGQDPQFLISFYEKMQSDKGSIPDRFSAQQFSDYHSELNMSSLELGDSALYFCASSSARELFFGEGSRLTVL.

V usage is TRBV5-6 and J usage is TRBJ2-3; weak D call: TRBD1 (6 bases). Germline CDR1 reads SGHDT; CDR2 reads YYEEEE. Trimming took 4 bases from V and 4 from J, leaving 13 bases between them. The CDR3 covers 14 residues. The CDR3 region has the DNA TGTGCCAGCAGCCAGACAGGTTTAGCAGATACGCAGTATTTT. As protein: CASSQTGLADTQYF.

V is TRBV25-1 and J is TRBJ2-1; 12 bases are shared with TRBD2. Losses at the gene ends were 5 bases for V and 8 bases for J; bases not matched to a gene: 13. The V gene's germline CDR1 is MGHDK and CDR2 SYGVNS. The CDR3 runs to 17 residues. CDR3: CASSQTSSGRGVHEQFF. CDR3 DNA sequence: TGTGCCAGCAGTCAAACCTCTAGCGGGAGGGGGGTCCATGAGCAGTTCTTC.

The chain employs TRBV4-3 and TRBJ2-3; 7 bases map to TRBD2. CDR3 length equals 13 residues. V trimming: 4 bases; J trimming: 14 bases; junction bases outside the gene matches: 12. Germline V gene sequence: CDR1 LGHNA, CDR2 YSLEER. CDR3 bases: TGCGCCAGCAGCCGTACCCAGCGGGAAGATCTGTATTTT. It encodes CASSRTQREDLYF.

The rearrangement joins TRBV25-1 to TRBJ2-2, with D maybe TRBD2 (5 bases). The germline CDR1 and CDR2 sequences are MGHDK and SYGVNS. CDR3 length equals 15 residues. Trimming took 7 bases from V and 3 from J, leaving 15 bases between them. The CDR3 DNA reads TGTGCCAGCACCCCCCCTACGCGGGACACCGGGGAGCTGTTTTTT. The encoded protein is CASTPPTRDTGELFF.

V gene TRBV4-1 combines with J gene TRBJ1-2, with a weak D call TRBD1 (5 bases). This CDR3 has 18 amino acids. The V end lost 1 base, the J end lost 8 bases, and 26 bases lay between the germline ends. Germline V CDR1 and CDR2: MGHRA, YSYEKL. The CDR3, as DNA: TGCGCCAGCAGCCAAGTTGGGTATGGGGACCTGGGGATTGGAGGCTACACCTTC. This codes for CASSQVGYGDLGIGGYTF.

The rearrangement joins TRBV19 to TRBJ1-5, with D unclear. Germline V CDR1 and CDR2: LNHDA, SQIVND (reference sequence). Trimming removed 3 bases from V and 0 bases from J, with 6 bases in between. The CDR3 runs to 14 residues. This chain's CDR3 is CASSMTISNQPQHF. In nucleotides, the CDR3 is TGTGCCAGTAGTATGACCATTAGCAATCAGCCCCAGCATTTT. The complete variable domain, with remaining parts taken from reference TRBV19 and TRBJ1-5, reads DGGITQSPKYLFRKEGQNVTLSCEQNLNHDAMYWYRQDPGQGLRLIYYSQIVNDFQKGDIAEGYSVSREKKESFPLTVTSAQKNPTAFYLCASSMTISNQPQHFGDGTRLSIL.

Here the CDR3 reads CSVELAGPGEQFF. The DNA of the CDR3 is TGCAGCGTTGAACTAGCGGGGCCAGGGGAGCAGTTCTTC. The genes are TRBV29-1 and TRBJ2-1; 9 positions agree with TRBD2. Germline V gene data show CDR1 as SQVTM and CDR2 as ANQGSEA. This CDR3 has 13 amino acids. V shed 2 bases and J 10 bases; nucleotides not matched to a gene: 6.

CDR3 region: CASSLGAGVLGDTQYF. CDR3 in DNA: TGCGCCAGCAGCTTGGGAGCGGGAGTCCTAGGAGATACGCAGTATTTT. The chain joins TRBV5-1 to TRBJ2-3; 8 nucleotides match TRBD2. V lost 0 bases to trimming and J lost 5 bases; unmatched junction nucleotides: 8. This CDR3 is 16 amino acids long. Germline V gene lookup returns CDR1 SGHRS and CDR2 YFSETQ. Drawing the rest from reference TRBV5-1 and TRBJ2-3, the complete variable domain is KAGVTQTPRYLIKTRGQQVTLSCSPISGHRSVSWYQQTPGQGLQFLFEYFSETQRNKGNFPGRFSGRQFSNSRSEMNVSTLELGDSALYLCASSLGAGVLGDTQYFGPGTRLTVL.

The J gene is TRBJ1-1, the V gene TRBV21-1. TRBV21-1 is a documented pseudogene. CDR3 length: 13 residues. The CDR3 DNA reads as TGTGCCAGCAGCACGACGGGGAACACTGAAGCTTTCTTT. It yields the protein CASSTTGNTEAFF.